This T cell receptor beta chain was recorded in a study of blood T cells in healthy people across ages (dated by TCRdb to the mid-2010s). About the study as a whole: Template switching captured roughly one uniquely barcoded TCR beta cDNA molecule per two T cells in model experiments. To track age-related changes in TCR beta repertoire diversity, the study relied on deep sequencing normalized with unique cDNA molecular identifiers. Four age groups were formed from the donors: young (average roughly 15 years), middle-aged (less than 40), aged (approximately 60) and long-lived (more than 75). Donors of different ages were randomly distributed across sequencing lanes to avoid experimental bias. The study analyzed two additional independent replicas of 1 million unique cDNA reads from the same blood draw for two donors, one aged 18 to 30 and one aged 80 or older. Overall study results and their limits: Because the CMV infection status of the donors was unknown, age-related changes in expanded clonotypes may potentially have been confounded. Conclusive comparison of naive and antigen-experienced compartments was prevented by the profiling of bulk unsorted PBMCs. Compared with the aged group, the long-lived group had more naive CD4+ T cells, fewer expanded clones and increased TCR diversity, a pattern suggesting age selection. A strong correlation was found between observed TCR beta diversity and the percentage of naive T cells measured by flow cytometry. As age increased, observed TCR beta diversity per million T cells dropped in a roughly linear way, and a significant reduction was already evident by age roughly 36. Estimates of total diversity based on one million sequenced T cells were considered lower bounds and underestimates.

As for this clonotype: Its target antigen remains unknown. The sample holds no much larger clone one base away, and base qualities are not on file.

The library relied on 5' RACE. Instrument on record: Illumina HiSeq 2500. A second roughly 6 to 12 cycle PCR used a sample-barcoded 5' primer and a J-beta primer mix. Each TCR beta cDNA molecule received a unique molecular identifier from a template-switch 5' adaptor carrying 12 random nucleotides. Each sample yielded at least 3 million CDR3-containing paired-end reads. First-strand cDNA was synthesized from all RNA with the Mint cDNA synthesis kit, primed by a TRBC-specific oligonucleotide. All cDNA was treated with uracil-DNA glycosylase and then went through a first 18-cycle PCR with the universal primers M1SS and BC2_uni_R. The original methods were these. Normalization of each sample was performed by random selection of 1 million high-quality reads, each carrying a distinct molecular identifier. Reads sharing molecular identifiers were discarded rather than binned into consensus sequences. CDR3 identification, clonotype clustering and error correction used MiTCR with a Q25 quality threshold and the strictest error-elimination algorithm. A nonparametric unseen species model with Euler transformation was used to estimate a lower bound on total TCR beta diversity. TCRdb reran the public reads through fastp at Q25 and MiXCR, keeping productive beta chains. Rows with one shared CDR3 protein collapse into an entry with the most common genes and DNA. The V and J calls, along with clone size, are taken from TCRdb and not from the paper's own processing. The sample data list about 1,400,000 distinct CDR3 sequences, and 42% of these were observed just once. The leading ten clones occupy 7.9% of the sample.

The roughly 39 donors, aged about 6 to 95 years, were systemically healthy Caucasian individuals from Russia. Each donor gave ten milliliters of peripheral blood, drawn into EDTA-treated Vacutainer tubes. Ficoll-Paque density-gradient centrifugation was used to isolate PBMCs, with at least 7 million per sample. Total RNA, at least 6 micrograms per sample, was extracted from PBMCs with Trizol reagent. The percentages of naive CD45RAhigh/CD27high T cells were determined by flow cytometry on a PBMC aliquot from every donor. Between the V and J ends, shortened by 5 bases and 3 bases respectively, the junction contains 12 bases. For CDR1 and CDR2, the germline V gene lists SGHRS and YFSETQ. The CDR3 goes from the cysteine to the phenylalanine over 14 residues. This entry keeps only the CDR3 DNA: 42 bases, framed from base 1.

This TCR came from a woman between 18 and 29 years old in good health. Sequences were obtained from blood. Recombination joined TRBV5-1 with TRBJ2-1, with the D gene uncertain. The CDR3 has the sequence CASRPPLGYNEQFF. In nucleotide form, the sequence is TGCGCCAGCAGGCCCCCCCTGGGCTACAATGAGCAGTTCTTC.